This note documents a single T cell receptor (beta chain) sequence. Its antigen target is currently unknown. Base qualities are not recorded, but no much larger clone differs from it by a single base. The immunoSEQ Assay, a bias-controlled multiplex PCR, was used to amplify TCRbeta CDR3 regions from genomic DNA. The published analysis was carried out like this. Within the assay, amplification of reference gene primers was used to estimate how many nucleated cells each sample contained. To quantify the absolute abundance of each unique TCRbeta CDR3 rearrangement, sequence reads were collapsed and filtered. For each sample, productive Simpson clonality was calculated as the square root of Simpson's diversity index over productive rearrangements. TCRdb obtained this table from immuneACCESS and retained in-frame rearrangements with V and J assigned. These tables miss some clones; where compared with another copy, unresolved V genes account for less than half of the shortfall, and the remainder is unexplained. V, J and clone size are those of that table, while D and trimming were read from the DNA. Counted in this sample were tens of thousands of clones; around four fifths of them appeared once. The leading ten clones occupy roughly 13% of the sample.

The collaborating institutions used their own protocols to collect whole blood in K2EDTA tubes. Collaborator samples were shipped for TCRbeta analysis as frozen whole blood, isolated PBMCs, or DNA extracted from either sample type. V has 4 bases trimmed and J has 1 base trimmed; junction bases matching no gene number 5. CDR1 MNHEY and CDR2 SVGAGI were looked up in the germline V gene. There are 15 amino acids in the CDR3, from cysteine to phenylalanine inclusive. The sequence is cut down to CDR3 DNA, 45 bases in frame from base 1. These data are taken from a study of blood T cell repertoires in COVID-19 (dated by TCRdb to the early 2020s). Concerning the study at large: Samples from collaborators originated in the United States, Italy and Spain and spanned both the acute and convalescent phases of COVID-19. HLA class I and class II types, where available, came from metadata supplied by the sample provider rather than from assay-based typing. The samples were drawn from two sources: the first 160 participants of the ongoing ImmuneRACE study, and approximately 1,300 subjects contributed by 6 global collaborators. The prospective study material was composed of cDNA or gDNA derived from T cells, B-cell-depleted T cells, or PBMCs. Sample metadata almost always included a de-identified subject ID, COVID-19 status, age in years and sex. Subjects who had been exposed to COVID-19, were actively infected with it, or had recovered from it provided the deeply sampled blood TCRbeta repertoires that made up the dataset. The repertoires were made available in a free public database intended to serve as a resource for research on the immune response to SARS-CoV-2. General conclusions and limits of the study: How much clinical and demographic metadata was included differed by source and by participant, and the metadata was provided uncurated.

The receptor's source is a woman aged 80 or older with acute or convalescent COVID-19. The sequencing input was peripheral blood. This chain joins TRBV6-5 to TRBJ1-1; TRBD1 agrees with 8 junctional bases. The DNA sequence follows: TGTGCCAGCAGTTCGATCGACAGGGGGAACACTGAAGCTTTCTTT. Translation gives CASSSIDRGNTEAFF.